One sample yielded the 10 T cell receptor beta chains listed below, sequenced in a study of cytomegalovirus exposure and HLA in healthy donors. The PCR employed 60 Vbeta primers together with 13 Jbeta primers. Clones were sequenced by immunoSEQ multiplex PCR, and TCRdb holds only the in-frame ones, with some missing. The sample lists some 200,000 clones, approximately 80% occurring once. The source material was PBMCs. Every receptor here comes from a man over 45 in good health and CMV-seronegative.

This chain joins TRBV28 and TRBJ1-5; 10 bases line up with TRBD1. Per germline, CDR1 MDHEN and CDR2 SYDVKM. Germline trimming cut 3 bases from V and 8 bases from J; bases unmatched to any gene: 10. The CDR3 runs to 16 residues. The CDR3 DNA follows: TGTGCCAGCAGTTTTCTTGGGGGACAGGGGAGAGAGCCCCAGCATTTT. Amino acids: CASSFLGGQGREPQHF.

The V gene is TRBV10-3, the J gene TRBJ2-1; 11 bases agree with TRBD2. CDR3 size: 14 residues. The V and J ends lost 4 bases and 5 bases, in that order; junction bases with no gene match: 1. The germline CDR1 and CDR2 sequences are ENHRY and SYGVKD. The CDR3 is CAISALAGDNEQFF. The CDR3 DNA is TGTGCCATCAGTGCACTAGCGGGAGACAATGAGCAGTTCTTC.

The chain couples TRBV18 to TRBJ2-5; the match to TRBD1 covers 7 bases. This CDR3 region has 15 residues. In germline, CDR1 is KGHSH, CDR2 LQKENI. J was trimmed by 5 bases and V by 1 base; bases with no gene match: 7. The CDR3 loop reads CASSPLKGARETQYF. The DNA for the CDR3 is TGTGCCAGCTCACCACTGAAGGGGGCGAGGGAGACCCAGTACTTC.

CDR3: CASSRHDTEAFF. The CDR3 DNA is TGTGCCAGCAGCCGACACGACACTGAAGCTTTCTTT. V and J are TRBV7-9 and TRBJ1-1; D remains unclear. V lost 5 bases and J lost 3, with 7 bases in between. Germline V gives CDR1 SEHNR, CDR2 FQNEAQ (reference sequence). This CDR3 is 12 amino acids long.

The CDR3 sequence: CASANYGYTF. In DNA form, the CDR3 reads TGTGCCTCAGCGAACTATGGCTACACCTTC. V gene TRBV7-9 combines with J gene TRBJ1-2; D remains unclear. The CDR3 runs 10 residues. Trimming removed 11 bases from V and 2 bases from J, with 6 bases in between. The germline gives CDR1 SEHNR, CDR2 FQNEAQ (reference sequence). The variable domain in full, with the rest retrieved from reference TRBV7-9 and TRBJ1-2, is DTGVSQNPRHKITKRGQNVTFRCDPISEHNRLYWYRQTLGQGPEFLTYFQNEAQLEKSRLLSDRFSAERPKGSFSTLEIQRTEQGDSAMYLCASANYGYTFGSGTRLTVV.

For the CDR3, the DNA is TGTGCCAGCAGTGACCGCCGGGACAGAGGCAATCAGCCCCAGCATTTT. Encoded protein: CASSDRRDRGNQPQHF. This chain links TRBV6-4 with TRBJ1-5, with TRBD1 matching 7 bases. CDR1 MRHNA and CDR2 SNTAGT come from the germline V gene. The J segment lost 2 bases and the V segment lost 2 bases, leaving 6 bases of the junction unmatched. The CDR3 is 16 residues long.

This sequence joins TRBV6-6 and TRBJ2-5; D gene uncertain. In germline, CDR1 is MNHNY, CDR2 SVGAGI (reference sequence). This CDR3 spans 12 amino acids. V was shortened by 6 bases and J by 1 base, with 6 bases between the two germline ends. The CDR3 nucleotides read TGTGCCAGCAGGAGTTTCCAAGAGACCCAGTACTTC. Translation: CASRSFQETQYF.

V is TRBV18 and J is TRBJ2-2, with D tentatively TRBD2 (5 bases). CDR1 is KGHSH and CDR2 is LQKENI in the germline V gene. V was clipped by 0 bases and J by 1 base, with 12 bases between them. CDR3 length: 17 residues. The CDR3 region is CASSPPGLAGNTGELFF. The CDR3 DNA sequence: TGTGCCAGCTCACCACCTGGGCTAGCTGGGAACACCGGGGAGCTGTTTTTT.

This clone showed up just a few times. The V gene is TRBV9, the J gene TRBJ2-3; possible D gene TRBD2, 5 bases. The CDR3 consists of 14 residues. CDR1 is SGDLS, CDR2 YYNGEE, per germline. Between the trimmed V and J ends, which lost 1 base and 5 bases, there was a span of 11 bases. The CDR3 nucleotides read TGTGCCAGCAGCGTATCCGGGATCGGAGATACGCAGTATTTT. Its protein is CASSVSGIGDTQYF.

The CDR3 spells CASSSRWTGRYPEQYF. CDR3 in DNA: TGTGCCAGCAGCTCTCGATGGACAGGGAGGTATCCCGAGCAGTACTTC. This chain joins TRBV21-1 and TRBJ2-7; TRBD1 reflects the table's D call only, with no check against the DNA. TRBV21-1 is annotated as a pseudogene. The CDR3 has 16 amino acids.